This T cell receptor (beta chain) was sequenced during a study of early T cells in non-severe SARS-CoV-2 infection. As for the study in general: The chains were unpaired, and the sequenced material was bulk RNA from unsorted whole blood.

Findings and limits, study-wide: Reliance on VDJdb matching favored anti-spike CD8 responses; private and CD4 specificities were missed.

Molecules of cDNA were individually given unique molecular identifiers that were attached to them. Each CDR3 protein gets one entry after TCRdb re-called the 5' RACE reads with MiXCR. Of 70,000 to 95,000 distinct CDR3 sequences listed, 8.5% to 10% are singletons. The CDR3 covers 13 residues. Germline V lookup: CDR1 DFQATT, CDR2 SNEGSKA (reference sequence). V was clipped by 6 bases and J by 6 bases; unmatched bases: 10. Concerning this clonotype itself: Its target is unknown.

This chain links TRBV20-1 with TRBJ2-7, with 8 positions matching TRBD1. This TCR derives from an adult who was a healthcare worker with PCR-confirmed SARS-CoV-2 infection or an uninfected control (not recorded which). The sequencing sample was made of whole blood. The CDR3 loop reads CSAAGTGRLEQYF. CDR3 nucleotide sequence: TGCAGTGCGGCCGGGACAGGTCGACTCGAGCAGTACTTC.